The next 20 T cell receptor beta chains were all read from a single sample in a study of shared clonotypes between healthy human individuals. Profiling relied on immunoSEQ multiplex PCR, and the TCRdb table lists in-frame clones only, not all of them. The sample has more than 550,000 clones; roughly two thirds are singletons. The specimen was memory CD4+ T cells sorted from blood. The subset here: CD45RA-negative fraction. Receptor source: a woman in her 30s in good health.

The V call is TRBV10-3, the J call TRBJ2-3; D may be TRBD1 (6 bases). Germline CDR1 ENHRY, CDR2 SYGVKD. This CDR3 is 11 amino acids long. DNA for the CDR3: TGTGCAGGGGGTCACACAGATACGCAGTATTTT. Translating gives CAGGHTDTQYF.

V and J are TRBV7-2 and TRBJ2-3, with D tentatively TRBD2 (5 bases). CDR3 length: 16 amino acids. The germline V gene has CDR1 SGHTA and CDR2 FQGNSA. The V and J ends lost 5 bases and 0 bases respectively, with 15 bases between them. CDR3: CASSLKAVLSTDTQYF. DNA of the CDR3: TGTGCCAGCAGCCTAAAAGCGGTCTTAAGCACAGATACGCAGTATTTT.

This clone was detected a few times. The chain employs TRBV2 and TRBJ2-1, with 7 bases fitting TRBD2. The CDR3 is 13 residues long. The trim removed 8 bases at V and 5 bases at J, leaving 6 bases unmatched. Germline V gene lookup returns CDR1 SNHLY and CDR2 FYNNEI. The CDR3 region is CASHRTRNNEQFF. Written as DNA, the CDR3 is TGTGCCAGCCACCGGACTAGGAACAATGAGCAGTTCTTC.

The chain is built from TRBV25-1 and TRBJ2-7; 7 bases map to TRBD1. V dropped 3 bases and J dropped 0; count of bases not matched to a gene: 14. Per the germline V gene, CDR1 is MGHDK and CDR2 is SYGVNS. The CDR3 covers 18 residues. CDR3 DNA: TGTGCCAGCAGTGACCGGGACAGTGGGACCGAACGCTCCTACGAGCAGTACTTC. The encoded protein is CASSDRDSGTERSYEQYF.

The sample holds one count of this clone. The germline gene is not matched at one end of the junction; a read error may be the cause. The chain carries TRBV5-1 and TRBJ2-7, with no clear D. CDR3 length: 14 residues. Germline CDR1 reads SGHRS; CDR2 reads YFSETQ. Written as DNA, the CDR3 is TGCGCCAGCAGCATGAGACTTACCTCCAACGAGCAGTACTTC. Translated, it gives CASSMRLTSNEQYF.

The CDR3 is CAWAGTSGSTDTQYF. CDR3 sequence (DNA): TGTGCCTGGGCCGGGACTAGCGGAAGCACAGATACGCAGTATTTT. The chain recombines TRBV30 with TRBJ2-3; 11 positions match TRBD2. After removal of 5 bases from V and 0 bases from J, the junction contained 4 bases not matched to a gene. Germline V gene sequence: CDR1 GTSNPN, CDR2 SVGIG (reference sequence). This CDR3 region has 15 residues.

To note about this clone: Other DNA variants within this sample encode the same CDR3. The chain combines TRBV5-1 with TRBJ2-7; 9 nucleotides agree with TRBD2. Germline assignment: CDR1 SGHRS and CDR2 YFSETQ. The CDR3 length is 15 residues. Unmatched junction bases numbered 3, after V lost 2 bases and J lost 0 bases. In DNA form, the CDR3 reads TGCGCCAGCAGCTTCCTAGCGGGAACCTCCTACGAGCAGTACTTC. It is translated as CASSFLAGTSYEQYF. Using reference TRBV5-1 and TRBJ2-7 for the parts outside the CDR3, the full variable domain is KAGVTQTPRYLIKTRGQQVTLSCSPISGHRSVSWYQQTPGQGLQFLFEYFSETQRNKGNFPGRFSGRQFSNSRSEMNVSTLELGDSALYLCASSFLAGTSYEQYFGPGTRLTVT.

This clone was seen a handful of times. V usage is TRBV5-1 and J usage is TRBJ2-5; TRBD2 might be the D (6 bases). Germline V lookup: CDR1 SGHRS, CDR2 YFSETQ. The CDR3 spans 15 residues. Trimming removed 0 bases from V and 5 bases from J, with 14 bases in between. The CDR3: CASSLALRGTETQYF. DNA of the CDR3: TGCGCCAGCAGCTTGGCCTTACGCGGGACGGAGACCCAGTACTTC. The whole variable domain, filled in from reference TRBV5-1 and TRBJ2-5, reads KAGVTQTPRYLIKTRGQQVTLSCSPISGHRSVSWYQQTPGQGLQFLFEYFSETQRNKGNFPGRFSGRQFSNSRSEMNVSTLELGDSALYLCASSLALRGTETQYFGPGTRLLVL.

This CDR3 reads CASRLTSGRKRDTQYF. In DNA form, the CDR3 reads TGTGCCAGCAGACTGACTAGCGGGAGAAAACGAGATACGCAGTATTTT. This chain joins TRBV6-6 and TRBJ2-3, with 12 bases lining up with TRBD2. Unmatched junction bases numbered 9, after V lost 6 bases and J lost 5 bases. Germline V CDR1 and CDR2: MNHNY, SVGAGI (reference sequence). CDR3 length: 16 residues.

V and J are TRBV6-1 and TRBJ1-2; the D is unclear. The CDR3 length is 11 residues. The V gene's germline CDR1 is MNHNS and CDR2 SASEGT. Trimming took 4 bases from V and 3 from J, leaving 3 bases between them. CDR3 nucleotides: TGTGCCAGCAGTGCGCACTATGGCTACACCTTC. Translating it yields CASSAHYGYTF.

The CDR3 spells CASSRSAENTEAFF. The DNA of the CDR3 is TGCGCCAGCAGTCGAAGTGCAGAAAACACTGAAGCTTTCTTT. This sequence joins TRBV5-1 and TRBJ1-1; D is unclear. The germline V gene has CDR1 SGHRS and CDR2 YFSETQ. The CDR3 has 14 residues. V was clipped by 5 bases and J by 2 bases, with 13 bases between them.

The chain is built from TRBV6-5 and TRBJ2-1; a possible D gene is TRBD2 (6 bases). V lost 0 bases and J 7 bases, leaving 10 bases between the germline ends. The CDR3 spans 14 residues. CDR1 and CDR2 from the germline V gene are MNHEY and SVGAGI. Written as DNA, the CDR3 is TGTGCCAGCAGTTACTCGGGGACTTCGAATGAGCAGTTCTTC. Encoded protein: CASSYSGTSNEQFF.

The chain combines TRBV28 with TRBJ1-3, with no clear D. The CDR3 covers 14 residues. Germline V CDR1 and CDR2: MDHEN, SYDVKM. Trimming removed 3 bases from V and 3 bases from J, with 9 bases in between. The CDR3 region has the DNA TGTGCCAGCAGTTTTGTGGAAGATGGAAACACCATATATTTT. It codes for CASSFVEDGNTIYF.

J is TRBJ2-7 and V is TRBV7-8; the D is unclear. The ends were cut back, 5 bases at V and 3 bases at J, with 2 bases in the middle. The CDR3 is 10 residues long. Germline V lookup: CDR1 SGHVS, CDR2 FQNEAQ. CDR3 nucleotide sequence: TGTGCCAGCAGCAACTACGAGCAGTACTTC. As protein: CASSNYEQYF.

This chain links TRBV5-8 with TRBJ2-3, with D tentatively TRBD1 or TRBD2 (5 bases each). Germline CDR1 SGHTS, CDR2 YDEGEE. This CDR3 has 12 residues. The chain's CDR3 is CASRGRTDTQYF. The CDR3 bases are TGTGCGTCGAGGGGCCGCACAGATACGCAGTATTTT. The entire variable domain, with the rest obtained from reference TRBV5-8 and TRBJ2-3, is as follows: EAGVTQSPTHLIKTRGQQATLRCSPISGHTSVYWYQQALGLGLQFLLWYDEGEERNRGNFPPRFSGRQFPNYSSELNVNALELEDSALYLCASRGRTDTQYFGPGTRLTVL.

V usage is TRBV7-2 and J usage is TRBJ2-2, with 9 nucleotides matching TRBD2. CDR3 size: 16 residues. CDR1 and CDR2 (germline): SGHTA, FQGNSA. V gave up 2 bases and J gave up 4 bases; unmatched junction bases: 5. In DNA form, the CDR3 reads TGTGCCAGCAGCTTATCCGGGACTAGCAGCACCGGGGAGCTGTTTTTT. Amino acid sequence: CASSLSGTSSTGELFF.

The genes are TRBV6-1 and TRBJ1-4, with a possible D match to TRBD1 (5 bases). Trimming stripped 0 bases from V and 15 bases from J, with 11 bases between. Germline V gene lookup returns CDR1 MNHNS and CDR2 SASEGT. The CDR3 extends over 12 amino acids. The CDR3 protein is CASSEAGLRVFF. The CDR3 bases are TGTGCCAGCAGTGAAGCGGGACTTCGCGTGTTTTTT.

This rearrangement joins TRBV7-9 to TRBJ1-2; no definite D call. The CDR3 length is 13 residues. Between the trimmed V and J ends, which lost 1 base and 8 bases, there was a span of 11 bases. CDR1 is SEHNR and CDR2 is FQNEAQ in the germline V gene (reference sequence). This CDR3 reads CASSLGPDRGYTF. The CDR3 region has the DNA TGTGCCAGCAGCTTAGGCCCTGATAGGGGCTACACCTTC.

The chain joins TRBV28 to TRBJ2-2; 10 nucleotides match TRBD1. Germline assignment: CDR1 MDHEN and CDR2 SYDVKM. The CDR3 loop spans 16 amino acids. The trim removed 7 bases at V and 7 bases at J, leaving 12 bases unmatched. CDR3 region: CASTFGDRGGGGELFF. CDR3 sequence (DNA): TGTGCCAGCACCTTCGGGGACAGGGGAGGAGGCGGGGAGCTGTTTTTT.

V and J are TRBV27 and TRBJ2-1, with 7 nucleotides matching TRBD1. Germline V gene data show CDR1 as MNHEY and CDR2 as SMNVEV (reference sequence). V shed 5 bases and J 0 bases; nucleotides not matched to a gene: 4. The length of the CDR3 is 15 residues. CDR3 loop: CASSPGGSSYNEQFF. In DNA, the CDR3 is TGTGCCAGCAGTCCAGGGGGTAGCTCCTACAATGAGCAGTTCTTC.